The T cell receptor beta chain under discussion was sequenced for a study of blood T cell repertoires in COVID-19. Study-level background: The United States, Italy and Spain supplied acute and convalescent COVID-19 samples. PBMCs, B-cell-depleted T cells, or T cells were the source of the cDNA or gDNA that made up the material.

As originally analysed: Counts of nucleated cells, estimated from reference gene primer amplification, were obtained. Assay: immunoSEQ multiplex PCR; the TCRdb copy retains only in-frame clones and omits some. For V, J and clone size, that table is used; D and trimming come from the DNA. The data hold 150,000 or so clones, with about nine tenths observed a single time. V gave up 6 bases and J gave up 6 bases; unmatched junction bases: 10. Germline V gene lookup returns CDR1 MNHEY and CDR2 SVGEGT. The CDR3 is 15 amino acids. V and J are TRBV6-2 or TRBV6-3 and TRBJ1-2; the match to TRBD1 covers 10 bases. The sample comprised peripheral blood. The TCR comes from a woman in her seventies with acute or convalescent COVID-19. CDR3 sequence: CASSRDRGRRDGYTF. The CDR3 bases are TGTGCCAGCAGCAGAGACAGGGGGCGTAGGGATGGCTACACCTTC.